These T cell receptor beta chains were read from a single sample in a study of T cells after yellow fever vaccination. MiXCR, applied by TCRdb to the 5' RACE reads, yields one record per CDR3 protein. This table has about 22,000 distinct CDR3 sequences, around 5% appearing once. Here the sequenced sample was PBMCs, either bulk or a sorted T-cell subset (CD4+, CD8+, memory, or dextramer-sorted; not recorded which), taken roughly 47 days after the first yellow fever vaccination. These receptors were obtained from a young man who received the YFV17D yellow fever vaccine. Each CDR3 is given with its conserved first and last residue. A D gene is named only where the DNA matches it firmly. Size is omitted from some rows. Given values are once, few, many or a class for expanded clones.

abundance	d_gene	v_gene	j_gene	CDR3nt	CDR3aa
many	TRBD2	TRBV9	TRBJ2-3	TGTGCCAGCAGCGTAGTACCCAGCGGGGTACTACATACGCAGTATTTT	CASSVVPSGVLHTQYF
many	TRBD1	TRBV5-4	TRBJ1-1	TGTGCCAGCAGCCCGAGACAGGGGTCAGGCACTGAAGCTTTCTTT	CASSPRQGSGTEAFF
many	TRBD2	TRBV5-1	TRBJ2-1	TGCGCCAGCAGCGCTCGGACTAGCGGGGTAAATGAGCAGTTCTTC	CASSARTSGVNEQFF
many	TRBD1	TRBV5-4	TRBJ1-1	TGTGCCAGCAGCGGAGGGGGCCGGGGAGCGGACACTGAAGCTTTCTTT	CASSGGGRGADTEAFF
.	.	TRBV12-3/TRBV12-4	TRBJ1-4	TGTGCCAGCAGTTTATTGGGCCCAGGAACTAATGAAAAACTGTTTTTT	CASSLLGPGTNEKLFF
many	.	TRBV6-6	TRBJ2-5	TGTGCCAGCAGTCGGGGACCTCAAGAGACCCAGTACTTC	CASSRGPQETQYF
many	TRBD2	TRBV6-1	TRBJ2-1	TGTGCCAGCAGTGCCGGGACTAGCGGCCACAATGAGCAGTTCTTC	CASSAGTSGHNEQFF
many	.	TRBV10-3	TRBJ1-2	TGTGCCATCACCGGCTTGGGGGAAGGCTACACCTTC	CAITGLGEGYTF
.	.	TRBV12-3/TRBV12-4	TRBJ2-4	TGTGCCTGCAGCCGCAAGGCGAACCGAGGGTTAGCCAAAAACATTCAGTACTTC	CACSRKANRGLAKNIQYF
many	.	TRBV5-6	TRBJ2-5	TGTGCCAGCAGCTCAGCCCGACAAGAGACCCAGTACTTC	CASSSARQETQYF
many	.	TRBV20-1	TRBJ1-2	TGCAGTGCTAGTTTACACCCCAGCGCCAACTATGGCTACACCTTC	CSASLHPSANYGYTF
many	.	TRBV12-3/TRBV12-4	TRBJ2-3	TGTGCCAGCAGCCCCCCGCGGGGACGTACAGATACGCAGTATTTT	CASSPPRGRTDTQYF
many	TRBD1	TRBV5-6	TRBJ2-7	TGTGCCAGCCACAATTCGAGACGGGACAGGGGGGAAGAGCAGTACTTC	CASHNSRRDRGEEQYF
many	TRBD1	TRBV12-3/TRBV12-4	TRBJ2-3	TGTGCCAGCAGTTTAGGGACAGGGCCCCGCACAGATACGCAGTATTTT	CASSLGTGPRTDTQYF
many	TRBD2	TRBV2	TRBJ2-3	TGTGCCAGCGGAGTTGGCGGGGGGGCAGATACGCAGTATTTT	CASGVGGGADTQYF
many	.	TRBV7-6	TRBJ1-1	TGTGCCAGCAGCCTACCCCCGACAGCGAACACTGAAGCTTTCTTT	CASSLPPTANTEAFF
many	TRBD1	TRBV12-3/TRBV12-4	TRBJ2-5	TGTGCCAGCAGCCCCAGACAGGGTGAGACCCAGTACTTC	CASSPRQGETQYF
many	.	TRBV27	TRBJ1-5	TGTGCCAGCAGTTCAGGTTCGTTGACGCCCCAGCATTTT	CASSSGSLTPQHF
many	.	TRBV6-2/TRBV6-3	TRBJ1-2	TGTGCCAGCAACGACCAGCGGGACACCCTTAAGGGGTATGGCTACACCTTC	CASNDQRDTLKGYGYTF
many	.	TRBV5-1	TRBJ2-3	TGCGCCAGCAGCTTGAGTGCTGGAGTATCCACAGATACGCAGTATTTT	CASSLSAGVSTDTQYF
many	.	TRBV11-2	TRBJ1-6	TGTGCCAGCAGCTTCCTAGGGGGGTCTTCACCCCTCCACTTT	CASSFLGGSSPLHF
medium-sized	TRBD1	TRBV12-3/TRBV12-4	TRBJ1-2	TGTGCCAGCAGTTTAAATGACAGGGTGGAGGGCTACACCTTC	CASSLNDRVEGYTF
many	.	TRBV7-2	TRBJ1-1	TGTGCCAGCAGCCCGGGACTAGCAAAGAACACTGAAGCTTTCTTT	CASSPGLAKNTEAFF
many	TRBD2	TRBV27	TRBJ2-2	TGTGCCAGCAGGTTGCGGGGGGGCCTCACCGGGGAGCTGTTTTTT	CASRLRGGLTGELFF